This TCR beta chain is from a study of blood T cell repertoires in COVID-19. Study as a whole: From the United States, Italy and Spain came samples of acute and convalescent COVID-19. From T cells, B-cell-depleted T cells, or PBMCs came the material, which was cDNA or gDNA.

Authors' analysis steps: Reference gene primer amplification gave estimated nucleated cell counts. Clones were read by immunoSEQ multiplex PCR, and TCRdb kept only the in-frame ones, dropping some. V, J and clone size are taken as reported in that table, and D and trimming were inferred from the DNA itself. The data show about 260,000 clones, with over 70% seen just once and about 9.4% held by the top ten. There are a few counts of this clone. The V gene's germline CDR1 is MNHEY and CDR2 SMNVEV (reference sequence). The CDR3 consists of 12 residues. Trimming took 6 bases from V and 2 from J, leaving 7 bases between them. During active infection, Seattle patients enrolled and were then monitored through disease.

The receptor was derived from a woman aged 70-85 years with COVID-19, enrolled during active disease. This sequence joins TRBV27 and TRBJ1-1; D is ambiguous. The material sequenced was peripheral blood. The CDR3 spells CASRRGNTEAFF. CDR3 nucleotide sequence: TGTGCCAGCAGGAGAGGAAACACTGAAGCTTTCTTT.